This T cell receptor (beta chain) comes out of a study of monozygotic twins with inflammatory bowel disease. TCRdb re-called the 5' RACE reads and gives one entry per CDR3 protein, without DNA. The sample has about 300,000 distinct CDR3 sequences. The CDR3 loop spans 14 amino acids. Germline CDR1 reads ENHRY; CDR2 reads SYGVKD. The V and J genes are TRBV10-3 and TRBJ2-5; TCRdb reports TRBD2, a call that lacks DNA to check it against. Sequencing input: blood. The TCR comes from a human donor with ulcerative colitis or Crohn's disease, or a healthy co-twin of an affected twin (not recorded which). CDR3 residues: CASTSGSASETQYF.